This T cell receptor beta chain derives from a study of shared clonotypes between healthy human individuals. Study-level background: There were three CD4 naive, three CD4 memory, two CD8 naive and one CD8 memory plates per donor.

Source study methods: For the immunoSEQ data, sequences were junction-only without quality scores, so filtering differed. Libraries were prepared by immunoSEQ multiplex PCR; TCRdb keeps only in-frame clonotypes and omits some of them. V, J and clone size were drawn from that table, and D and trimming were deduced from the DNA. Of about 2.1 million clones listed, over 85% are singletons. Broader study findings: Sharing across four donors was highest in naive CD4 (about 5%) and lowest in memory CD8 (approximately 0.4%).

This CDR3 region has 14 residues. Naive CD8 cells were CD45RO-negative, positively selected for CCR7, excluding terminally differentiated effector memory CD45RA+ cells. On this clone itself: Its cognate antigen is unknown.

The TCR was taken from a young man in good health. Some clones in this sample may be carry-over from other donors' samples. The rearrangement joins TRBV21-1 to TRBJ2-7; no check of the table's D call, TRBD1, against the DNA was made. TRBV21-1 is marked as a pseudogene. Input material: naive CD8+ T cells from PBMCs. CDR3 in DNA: TGTGCCAGCAGCCCCTGGGGACAGGCCTACGAGCAGTACTTC. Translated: CASSPWGQAYEQYF.